The source of this T cell receptor beta chain is a study of human T cells and chemical hapten exposure. Regarding the study as a whole: TCRs exceeding a frequency of 1 in 1000 stayed unchanged under DPC sensitization.

The sample's time point: patch test 2, 6 weeks after DPC sensitization. Treatment reported: therapeutic diphenylcyclopropenone sensitization with weekly scalp DPC. This clonotype was found many times. Its antigen remains unidentified. TCRdb re-called the RACE reads through MiXCR, storing one row per CDR3 protein. The sample has about 94,000 distinct CDR3 sequences; 9.3% are singletons. The ends were cut back, 3 bases at V and 7 bases at J, with 14 bases in the middle. CDR3 length: 15 residues. Germline loops: CDR1 SGHKS, CDR2 YYEKEE (reference sequence). Sequenced material: whole blood, taken in connection with sensitization to the hapten diphenylcyclopropenone (DPC). The genes are TRBV5-5 and TRBJ1-6; D might be TRBD1 (5 bases). This TCR was sampled from a woman aged 40 to 50 with alopecia areata. Some clones in this sample may be carry-over from other donors' samples. The CDR3 is CASSSIEGRNSPLHF. CDR3 bases: TGTGCCAGCAGCTCCATAGAGGGGAGGAATTCACCCCTCCACTTT.